This T cell receptor (beta chain) was identified in a study of shared clonotypes between healthy human individuals. Unsorted samples used some 90 million PBMCs for genomic DNA. Several immunoSEQ plates held equal portions of the genomic DNA taken from each subset. Original processing notes: ImmunoSEQ sequences covered only the junction and lacked quality scores; filtering therefore differed. The repertoire was sequenced with immunoSEQ multiplex PCR; TCRdb's copy has only in-frame clones and lacks some. The V and J calls and clone size come from that table; D and trimming were worked out from the DNA. The sample yields about 470,000 clones, around 79% seen once. The CDR3 totals 11 residues. Germline V lookup: CDR1 DFQATT, CDR2 SNEGSKA (reference sequence). Trimming removed 6 bases at V and 9 bases at J, with 12 bases between.

The material sequenced was PBMCs. The chain carries TRBV20-1 and TRBJ2-1; D unresolved. This TCR was recovered from a woman aged 40 to 55 in good health. Some clones in this sample may be carry-over from other donors' samples. CDR3 residues: CSAPTLREQFF. In DNA, the CDR3 is TGCAGTGCACCCACCCTCCGTGAGCAGTTCTTC.